This TCR beta chain was identified in a study of blood T cell repertoires in COVID-19. Study at large: From the United States, Italy and Spain came samples of acute and convalescent COVID-19. T cells, B-cell-depleted T cells, or PBMCs provided the cDNA or gDNA that served as material.

This CDR3 has 12 residues. CDR1 is SGHKS, CDR2 YYEKEE, per germline (reference sequence). V was shortened by 5 bases and J by 6 bases, with 12 bases between the two germline ends. Study processing details: Estimation of nucleated cell counts relied on the amplification of reference gene primers. Clones were read by immunoSEQ multiplex PCR, and TCRdb kept only the in-frame ones, dropping some. V and J calls and clone size come straight from that table; D and trimming were deduced from the DNA. Among 120,000 or so clones, more than 75% were seen once, and the ten largest hold 1.5%. This clone was recorded once.

The sequence was obtained from a human donor in a cohort sampled during active COVID-19. This chain links TRBV5-5 with TRBJ2-7; D may be TRBD1 (6 bases). Sequenced material: peripheral blood. This CDR3 reads CASSLQGSEQYF. DNA of the CDR3: TGTGCCAGCAGTCTCCAGGGGTCCGAGCAGTACTTC.